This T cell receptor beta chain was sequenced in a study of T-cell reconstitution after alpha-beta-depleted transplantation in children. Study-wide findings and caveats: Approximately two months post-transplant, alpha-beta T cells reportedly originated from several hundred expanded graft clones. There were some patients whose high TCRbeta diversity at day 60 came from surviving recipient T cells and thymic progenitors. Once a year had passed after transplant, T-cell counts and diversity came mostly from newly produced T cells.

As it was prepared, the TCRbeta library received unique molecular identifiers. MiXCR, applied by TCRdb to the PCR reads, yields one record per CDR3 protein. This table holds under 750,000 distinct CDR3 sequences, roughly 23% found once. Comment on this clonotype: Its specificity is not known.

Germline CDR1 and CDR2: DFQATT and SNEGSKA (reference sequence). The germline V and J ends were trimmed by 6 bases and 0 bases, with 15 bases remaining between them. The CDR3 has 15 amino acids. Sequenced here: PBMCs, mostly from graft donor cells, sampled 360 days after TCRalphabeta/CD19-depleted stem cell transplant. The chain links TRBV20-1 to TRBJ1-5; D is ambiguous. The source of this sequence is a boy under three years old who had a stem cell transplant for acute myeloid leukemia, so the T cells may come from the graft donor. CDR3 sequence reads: CSANVGDYSNQPQHF. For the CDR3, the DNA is TGCAGTGCAAACGTGGGCGATTATAGCAATCAGCCCCAGCATTTT.